This T cell receptor beta chain appears in the sequencing data of a study of blood T cells in healthy people across ages. Points from the study as a whole: No one knew whether donors had CMV, which possibly confounded expanded clonotype changes.

A J-beta primer mix and a sample-barcoded 5' primer were used in a second PCR of about 7 to 12 cycles. TCRdb reprocessed the 5' RACE reads via MiXCR and lists one record per CDR3 protein. The profile shows about 1.4 million distinct CDR3 sequences, approximately 59% of them singletons. Each sample used at least 6.5 million PBMCs. Per the germline V gene, CDR1 is GTSNPN and CDR2 is SVGIG (reference sequence). J gave up 13 bases and V 0 bases, and 7 bases lay outside the gene matches. This CDR3 has 13 amino acids. Of note for this clonotype: Antigen unknown.

The rearrangement links TRBV30 to TRBJ2-4, with 9 bases that match TRBD2. Input material: blood. This receptor was obtained from a man between 18 and 35 years old in good health. CDR3 in amino acids: CAWSVVAGDLQYF. The CDR3 coding sequence is TGTGCCTGGAGTGTGGTAGCGGGAGACTTGCAGTACTTC.